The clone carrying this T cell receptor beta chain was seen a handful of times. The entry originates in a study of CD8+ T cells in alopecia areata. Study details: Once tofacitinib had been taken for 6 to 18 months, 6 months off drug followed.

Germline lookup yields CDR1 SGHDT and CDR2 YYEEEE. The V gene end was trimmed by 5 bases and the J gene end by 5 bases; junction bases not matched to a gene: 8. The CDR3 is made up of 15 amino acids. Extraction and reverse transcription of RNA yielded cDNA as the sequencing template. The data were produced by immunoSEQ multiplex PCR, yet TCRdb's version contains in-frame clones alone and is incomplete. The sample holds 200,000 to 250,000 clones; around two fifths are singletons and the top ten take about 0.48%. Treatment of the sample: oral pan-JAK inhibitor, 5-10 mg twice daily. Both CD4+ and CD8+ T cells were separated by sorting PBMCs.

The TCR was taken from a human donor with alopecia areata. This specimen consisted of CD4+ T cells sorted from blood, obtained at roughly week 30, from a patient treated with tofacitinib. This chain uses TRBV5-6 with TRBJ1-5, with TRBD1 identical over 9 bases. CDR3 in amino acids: CASSLGTGKDQPQHF. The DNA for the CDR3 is TGTGCCAGCAGTCTCGGGACAGGGAAAGATCAGCCCCAGCATTTT.